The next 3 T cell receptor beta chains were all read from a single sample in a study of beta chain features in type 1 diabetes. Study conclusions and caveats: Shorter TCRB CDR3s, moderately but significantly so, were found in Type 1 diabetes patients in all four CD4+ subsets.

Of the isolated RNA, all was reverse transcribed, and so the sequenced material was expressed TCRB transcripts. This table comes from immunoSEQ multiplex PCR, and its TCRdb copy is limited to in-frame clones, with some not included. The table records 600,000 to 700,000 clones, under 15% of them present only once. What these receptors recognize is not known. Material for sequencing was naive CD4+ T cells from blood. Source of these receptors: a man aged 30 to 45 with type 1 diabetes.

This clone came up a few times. In DNA form, the CDR3 reads TGTGCCAGCAGCCACCTCCCCGGTGGACAGGGGAGCTCCTACAATGAGCAGTTCTTC. Its translation: CASSHLPGGQGSSYNEQFF. This chain uses TRBV11-2 with TRBJ2-1, with 9 bases aligning to TRBD1. Germline trimming cut 5 bases from V and 0 bases from J; bases unmatched to any gene: 14. CDR1 is SGHAT and CDR2 is FQNNGV in the germline V gene. This CDR3 is built from 19 residues.

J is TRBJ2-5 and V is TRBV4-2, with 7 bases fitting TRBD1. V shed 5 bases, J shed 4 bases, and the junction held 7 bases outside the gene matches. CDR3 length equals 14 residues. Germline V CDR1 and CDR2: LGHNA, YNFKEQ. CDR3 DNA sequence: TGTGCCAGCAGCAACAGGGGCCTGGGAGAGACCCAGTACTTC. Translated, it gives CASSNRGLGETQYF.

CDR3 loop: CASSVRTGRLTEAFF. Here the CDR3 DNA reads TGTGCCAGCTCAGTAAGGACCGGCCGCCTCACTGAAGCTTTCTTT. The chain employs TRBV18 and TRBJ1-1; D remains ambiguous. The CDR3 is 15 residues long. The V end was cut by 5 bases, the J end by 4 bases, with 17 bases between. From germline, CDR1 is KGHSH and CDR2 LQKENI.